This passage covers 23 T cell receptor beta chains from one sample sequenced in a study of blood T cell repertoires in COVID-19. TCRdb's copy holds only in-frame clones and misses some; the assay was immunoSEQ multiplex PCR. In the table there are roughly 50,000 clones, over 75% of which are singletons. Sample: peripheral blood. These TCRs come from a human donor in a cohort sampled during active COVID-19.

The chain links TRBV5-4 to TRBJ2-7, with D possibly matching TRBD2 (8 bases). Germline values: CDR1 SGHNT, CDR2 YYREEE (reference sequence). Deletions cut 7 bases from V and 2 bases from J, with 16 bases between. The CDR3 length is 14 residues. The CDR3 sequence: CASRGGDSAYEQYF. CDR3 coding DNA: TGTGCCAGCCGGGGGGGGGACAGCGCCTACGAGCAGTACTTC.

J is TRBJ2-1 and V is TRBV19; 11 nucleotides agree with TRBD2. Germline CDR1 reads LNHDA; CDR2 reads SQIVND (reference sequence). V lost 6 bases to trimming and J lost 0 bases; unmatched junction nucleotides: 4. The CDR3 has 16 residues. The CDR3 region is CASSLTSGSSYNEQFF. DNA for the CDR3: TGTGCCAGTAGCCTCACTAGCGGGAGCTCCTACAATGAGCAGTTCTTC.

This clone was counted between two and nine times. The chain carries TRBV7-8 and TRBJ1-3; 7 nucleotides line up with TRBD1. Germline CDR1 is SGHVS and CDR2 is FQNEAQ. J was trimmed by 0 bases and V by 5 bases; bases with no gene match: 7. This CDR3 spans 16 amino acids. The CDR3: CASSVTQGRSGNTIYF. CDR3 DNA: TGTGCCAGCAGCGTTACACAGGGGCGCTCTGGAAACACCATATATTTT. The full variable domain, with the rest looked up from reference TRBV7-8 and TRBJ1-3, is GAGVSQSPRYKVAKRGQDVALRCDPISGHVSLFWYQQALGQGPEFLTYFQNEAQLDKSGLPSDRFFAERPEGSVSTLKIQRTQQEDSAVYLCASSVTQGRSGNTIYFGEGSWLTVV.

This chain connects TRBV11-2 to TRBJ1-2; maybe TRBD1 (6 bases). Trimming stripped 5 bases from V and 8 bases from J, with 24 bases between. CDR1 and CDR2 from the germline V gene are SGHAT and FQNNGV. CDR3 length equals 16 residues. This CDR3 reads CASSAINRALSKGYTF. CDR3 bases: TGTGCCAGCAGCGCCATAAACAGGGCCCTCAGTAAGGGCTACACCTTC.

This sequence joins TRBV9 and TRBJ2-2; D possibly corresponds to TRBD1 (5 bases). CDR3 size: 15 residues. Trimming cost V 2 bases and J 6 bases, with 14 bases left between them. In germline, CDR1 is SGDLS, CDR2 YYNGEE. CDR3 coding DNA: TGTGCCAGCAGCGTTAGACAGTACGGCGCCGGGGAGCTGTTTTTT. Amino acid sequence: CASSVRQYGAGELFF.

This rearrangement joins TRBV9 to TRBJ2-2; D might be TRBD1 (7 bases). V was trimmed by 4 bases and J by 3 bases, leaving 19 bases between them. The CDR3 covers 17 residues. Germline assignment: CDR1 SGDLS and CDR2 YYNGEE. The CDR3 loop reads CASSQRFRGADTGELFF. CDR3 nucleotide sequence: TGTGCCAGCAGCCAACGCTTCAGGGGGGCGGACACCGGGGAGCTGTTTTTT. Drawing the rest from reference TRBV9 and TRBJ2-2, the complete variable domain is DSGVTQTPKHLITATGQRVTLRCSPRSGDLSVYWYQQSLDQGLQFLIQYYNGEERAKGNILERFSAQQFPDLHSELNLSSLELGDSALYFCASSQRFRGADTGELFFGEGSRLTVL.

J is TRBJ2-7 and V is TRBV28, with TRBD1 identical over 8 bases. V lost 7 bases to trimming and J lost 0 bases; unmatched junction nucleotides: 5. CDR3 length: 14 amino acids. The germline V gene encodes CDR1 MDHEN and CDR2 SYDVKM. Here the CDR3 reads CASKLTGASYEQYF. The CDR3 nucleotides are TGTGCCAGCAAACTGACAGGGGCCTCCTACGAGCAGTACTTC.

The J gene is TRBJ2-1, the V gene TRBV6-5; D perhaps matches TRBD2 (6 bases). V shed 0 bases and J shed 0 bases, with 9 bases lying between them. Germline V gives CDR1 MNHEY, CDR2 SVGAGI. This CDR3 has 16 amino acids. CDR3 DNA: TGTGCCAGCAGTTACTCCTGGCGGGGCTCCTACAATGAGCAGTTCTTC. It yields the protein CASSYSWRGSYNEQFF.

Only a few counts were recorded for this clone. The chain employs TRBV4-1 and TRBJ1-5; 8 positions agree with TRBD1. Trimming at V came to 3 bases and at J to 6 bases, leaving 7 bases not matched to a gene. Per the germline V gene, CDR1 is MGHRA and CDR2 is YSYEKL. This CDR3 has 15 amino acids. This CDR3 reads CASSHGTGETQPQHF. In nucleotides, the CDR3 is TGCGCCAGCAGCCATGGGACAGGCGAGACTCAGCCCCAGCATTTT.

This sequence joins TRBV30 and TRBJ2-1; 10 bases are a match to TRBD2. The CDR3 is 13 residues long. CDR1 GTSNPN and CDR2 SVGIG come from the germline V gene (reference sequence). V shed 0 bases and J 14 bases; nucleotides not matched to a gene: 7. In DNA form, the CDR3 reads TGTGCCTGGAGTGTACAAACTAGCGGGATTAAGTTCTTC. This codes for CAWSVQTSGIKFF.

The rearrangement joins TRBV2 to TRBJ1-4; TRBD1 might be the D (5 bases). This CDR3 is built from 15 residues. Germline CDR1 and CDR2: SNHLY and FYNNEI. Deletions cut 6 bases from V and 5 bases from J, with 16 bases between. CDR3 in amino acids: CASSRAPGGNEKLFF. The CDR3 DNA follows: TGTGCCAGCAGCAGAGCCCCCGGGGGGAATGAAAAACTGTTTTTT.

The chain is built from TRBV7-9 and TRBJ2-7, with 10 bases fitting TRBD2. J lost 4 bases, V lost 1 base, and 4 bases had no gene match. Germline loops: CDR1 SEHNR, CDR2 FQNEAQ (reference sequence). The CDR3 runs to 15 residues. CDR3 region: CASSLVLAGTYEQYF. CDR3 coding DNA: TGTGCCAGCAGCTTAGTACTAGCGGGAACGTACGAGCAGTACTTC.

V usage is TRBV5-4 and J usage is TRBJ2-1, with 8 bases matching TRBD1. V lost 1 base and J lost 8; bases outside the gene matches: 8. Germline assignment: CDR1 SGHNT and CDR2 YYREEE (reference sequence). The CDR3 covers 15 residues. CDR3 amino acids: CASSLKARGQDEQFF. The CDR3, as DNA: TGTGCCAGCAGCTTGAAGGCCAGGGGGCAGGATGAGCAGTTCTTC.

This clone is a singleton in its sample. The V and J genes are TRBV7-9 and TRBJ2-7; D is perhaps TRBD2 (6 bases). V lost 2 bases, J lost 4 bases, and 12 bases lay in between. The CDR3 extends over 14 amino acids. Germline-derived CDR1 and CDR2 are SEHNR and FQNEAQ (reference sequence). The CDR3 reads CASSLRDGTYEQYF. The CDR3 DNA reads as TGTGCCAGCAGCTTACGAGACGGGACTTACGAGCAGTACTTC.

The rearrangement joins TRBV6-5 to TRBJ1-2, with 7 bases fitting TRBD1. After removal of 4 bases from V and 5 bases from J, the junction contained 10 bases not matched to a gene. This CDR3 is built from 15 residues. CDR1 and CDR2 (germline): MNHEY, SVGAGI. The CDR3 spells CASSSPRQGEYGYTF. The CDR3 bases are TGTGCCAGCAGTTCCCCCAGGCAGGGGGAGTATGGCTACACCTTC.

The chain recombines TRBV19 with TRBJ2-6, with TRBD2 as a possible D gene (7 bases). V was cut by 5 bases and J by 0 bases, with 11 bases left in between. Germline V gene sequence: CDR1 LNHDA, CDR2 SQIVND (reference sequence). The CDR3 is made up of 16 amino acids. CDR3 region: CASSPRGLSGANVLTF. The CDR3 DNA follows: TGTGCCAGTAGTCCGCGGGGGCTCTCTGGGGCCAACGTCCTGACTTTC.

The CDR3 nucleotides are TGCGCCAGCAGCTTGGAGCCCGGGACAGGGGGAACAGATACGCAGTATTTT. Its translation is CASSLEPGTGGTDTQYF. This chain connects TRBV5-1 to TRBJ2-3, with TRBD1 matching over 11 bases. The CDR3 loop spans 17 amino acids. V was pared by 0 bases and J by 3 bases, with 6 bases of the junction left unmatched. Germline V gene data show CDR1 as SGHRS and CDR2 as YFSETQ.

CDR3 region: CASSVTGGNSPLHF. The CDR3 DNA reads as TGTGCCAGTAGTGTGACAGGGGGTAATTCACCCCTCCACTTT. The chain couples TRBV19 to TRBJ1-6; TRBD1 aligns across 9 bases. Germline V lookup: CDR1 LNHDA, CDR2 SQIVND (reference sequence). J gave up 6 bases and V 5 bases, and 2 bases lay outside the gene matches. The CDR3 runs to 14 residues.

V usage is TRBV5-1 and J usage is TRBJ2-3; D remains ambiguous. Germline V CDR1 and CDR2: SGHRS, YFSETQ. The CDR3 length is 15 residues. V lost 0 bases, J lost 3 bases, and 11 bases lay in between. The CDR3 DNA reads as TGCGCCAGCAGCTTGGTTGGGCCTGGGACAGATACGCAGTATTTT. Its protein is CASSLVGPGTDTQYF.

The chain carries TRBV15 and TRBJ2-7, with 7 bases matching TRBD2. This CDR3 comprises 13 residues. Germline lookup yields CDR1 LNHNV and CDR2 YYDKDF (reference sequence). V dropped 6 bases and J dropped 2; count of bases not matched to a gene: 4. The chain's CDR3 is CATRWGGAYEQYF. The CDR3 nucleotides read TGTGCCACCAGATGGGGGGGGGCCTACGAGCAGTACTTC.

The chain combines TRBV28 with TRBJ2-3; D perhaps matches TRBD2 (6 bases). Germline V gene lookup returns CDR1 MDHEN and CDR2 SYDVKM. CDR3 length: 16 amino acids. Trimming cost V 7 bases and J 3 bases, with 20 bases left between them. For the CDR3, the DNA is TGTGCCAGCACCCATGGGGGGACCCCAATAACAGATACGCAGTATTTT. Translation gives CASTHGGTPITDTQYF.

The CDR3, as DNA: TGTGCCAGCAGATATGAGAACAGGGGGAATTCACCCCTCCACTTT. Translating gives CASRYENRGNSPLHF. The chain combines TRBV5-4 with TRBJ1-6; 8 bases agree with TRBD1. CDR3 length equals 15 residues. V dropped 5 bases and J dropped 7; count of bases not matched to a gene: 8. The germline gives CDR1 SGHNT, CDR2 YYREEE (reference sequence).

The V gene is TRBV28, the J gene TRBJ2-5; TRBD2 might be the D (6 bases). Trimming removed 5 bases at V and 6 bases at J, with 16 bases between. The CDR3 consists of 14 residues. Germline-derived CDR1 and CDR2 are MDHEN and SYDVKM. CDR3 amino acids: CASSPSGSRKTQYF. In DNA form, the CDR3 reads TGTGCCAGCAGTCCCTCCGGGAGTAGGAAGACCCAGTACTTC.